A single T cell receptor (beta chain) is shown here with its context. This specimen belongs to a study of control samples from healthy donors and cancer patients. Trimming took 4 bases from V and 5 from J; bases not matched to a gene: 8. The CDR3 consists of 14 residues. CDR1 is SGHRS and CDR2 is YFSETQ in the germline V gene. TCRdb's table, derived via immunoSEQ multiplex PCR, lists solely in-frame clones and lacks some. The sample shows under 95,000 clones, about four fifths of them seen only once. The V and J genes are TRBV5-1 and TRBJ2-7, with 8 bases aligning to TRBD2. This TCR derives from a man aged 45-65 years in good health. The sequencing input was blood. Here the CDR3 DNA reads TGCGCCAGCAGCCCGGGGGGGACGGCCCACGAGCAGTACTTC. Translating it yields CASSPGGTAHEQYF.